This T cell receptor (beta chain) was found in a study of OX40 agonist ivuxolimab in advanced cancers. General study results and limits: It was not determined which antigens were specifically recognized by the peripheral T cells that had undergone clonal expansion.

Peripheral blood came from all dose cohorts at three timepoints. Using immunoSEQ multiplex PCR, the repertoire was profiled, and TCRdb retains in-frame clones only, with some absent. The sample includes 45,000 to 50,000 clones, about 90% of them seen just once. Regarding this clone: Its antigen is undetermined.

The CDR3 consists of 17 residues. From germline, CDR1 is SGHTS and CDR2 YDEGEE. The V gene end was trimmed by 7 bases and the J gene end by 0 bases; junction bases not matched to a gene: 13. The chain has TRBV5-8 and TRBJ2-7; TRBD1 agrees at 10 bases. This clonotype was obtained from an adult with an advanced solid tumor such as melanoma, head and neck, liver or kidney cancer. Sequencing used CD4+ or CD8+ T cells sorted from blood, obtained in a trial of the OX40 agonist ivuxolimab. For the CDR3, the DNA is TGTGCCAGCGCACGTCGGGACAGGGGTTATTTCTCCTACGAGCAGTACTTC. Translating it yields CASARRDRGYFSYEQYF.